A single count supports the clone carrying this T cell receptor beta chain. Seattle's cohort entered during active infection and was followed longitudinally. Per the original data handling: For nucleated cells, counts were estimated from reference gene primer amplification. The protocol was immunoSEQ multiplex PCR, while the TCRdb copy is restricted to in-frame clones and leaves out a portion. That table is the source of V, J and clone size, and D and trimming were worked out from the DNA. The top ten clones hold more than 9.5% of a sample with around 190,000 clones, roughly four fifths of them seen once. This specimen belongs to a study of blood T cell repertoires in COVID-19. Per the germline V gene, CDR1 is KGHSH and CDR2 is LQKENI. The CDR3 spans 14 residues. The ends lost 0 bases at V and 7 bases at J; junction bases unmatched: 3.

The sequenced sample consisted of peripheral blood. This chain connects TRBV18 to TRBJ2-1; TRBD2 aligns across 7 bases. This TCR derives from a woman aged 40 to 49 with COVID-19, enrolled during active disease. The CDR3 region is CASSPPGGVNEQFF. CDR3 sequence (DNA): TGTGCCAGCTCACCACCGGGAGGGGTGAATGAGCAGTTCTTC.